The 28 T cell receptor beta chains listed next were all sequenced from one sample in a study of human T cells and chemical hapten exposure. Time point reported: patch test 1, 2 weeks after DPC sensitization. As to treatment: therapeutic diphenylcyclopropenone sensitization with weekly scalp DPC. From the RACE reads, TCRdb called clonotypes with MiXCR, one entry per CDR3 protein. The sample has roughly 100,000 distinct CDR3 sequences; approximately 9.9% are singletons. Source: whole blood, taken in connection with sensitization to the hapten diphenylcyclopropenone (DPC). These receptors all stem from a woman aged 40 to 55 with alopecia areata. Some clones in this sample may be carry-over from other donors' samples.

This clonotype has a handful of counts. This rearrangement joins TRBV14 to TRBJ2-7; TRBD2 agrees at 8 bases. CDR3 length: 14 amino acids. Per the germline V gene, CDR1 is SGHDN and CDR2 is FVKESK. J lost 4 bases, V lost 4 bases, and 6 bases had no gene match. The CDR3 here is CASSPTGGYYEQYF. As DNA, the CDR3 is TGTGCCAGCAGCCCCACGGGAGGGTATTACGAGCAGTACTTC.

This clonotype came up many times. The J gene is TRBJ2-3, the V gene TRBV6-5; TRBD2 is a possible D gene (7 bases). This CDR3 contains 16 residues. In germline, CDR1 is MNHEY, CDR2 SVGAGI. The V gene lost 6 bases and the J gene lost 2 bases, with 18 bases spanning the gap. The CDR3 DNA follows: TGTGCCAGCAGACCGATGTGGGGGGGCCTCACAGATACGCAGTATTTT. Translating gives CASRPMWGGLTDTQYF.

The chain joins TRBV6-5 to TRBJ2-7; perhaps TRBD1 as D (5 bases). Germline V lookup: CDR1 MNHEY, CDR2 SVGAGI. The CDR3 runs to 12 residues. Trimming pared 6 bases from V and 3 bases from J, leaving 9 bases between. The CDR3 sequence: CASRKDIYEQYF. In DNA, the CDR3 is TGTGCCAGCAGGAAGGACATCTACGAGCAGTACTTC.

The J gene is TRBJ2-5, the V gene TRBV20-1; 7 bases are shared with TRBD1. After removal of 1 base from V and 5 bases from J, the junction contained 10 bases not matched to a gene. The CDR3 totals 15 residues. Germline V gene lookup returns CDR1 DFQATT and CDR2 SNEGSKA (reference sequence). Here the CDR3 DNA reads TGCAGTGCTAGAGTCCCCCTTGGACAGGCGGAGACCCAGTACTTC. This gives the protein CSARVPLGQAETQYF.

There are many counts of this clonotype. This rearrangement joins TRBV18 to TRBJ2-3, with TRBD1 matching over 7 bases. CDR1 KGHSH and CDR2 LQKENI come from the germline V gene. After removal of 3 bases from V and 2 bases from J, the junction contained 8 bases not matched to a gene. CDR3 size: 16 residues. The CDR3 spells CASSPKPRGYTDTQYF. DNA for the CDR3: TGTGCCAGCTCACCGAAGCCCAGGGGGTACACAGATACGCAGTATTTT.

This clonotype has just a few counts. The rearrangement links TRBV12-3 or TRBV12-4 to TRBJ2-1, with TRBD2 matching 14 bases. CDR3 size: 17 residues. Losses at the gene ends were 6 bases for V and 7 bases for J; bases not matched to a gene: 11. CDR3: CASSPDRLAGGLNEQFF. DNA of the CDR3: TGTGCCAGCAGCCCTGACCGACTAGCGGGGGGGCTTAATGAGCAGTTCTTC.

This chain connects TRBV6-5 to TRBJ2-5; unclear D gene. Trimming removed 6 bases at V and 2 bases at J, with 7 bases between. Germline lookup yields CDR1 MNHEY and CDR2 SVGAGI. This CDR3 spans 12 amino acids. The CDR3 loop is CASRTGQETQYF. Here the CDR3 DNA reads TGTGCCAGCAGAACTGGGCAAGAGACCCAGTACTTC.

This clonotype has a handful of counts. The chain is built from TRBV3-1 and TRBJ2-2; TRBD1 might be the D (5 bases). Germline V CDR1 and CDR2: LGHDT, YNNKEL (reference sequence). This CDR3 has 15 amino acids. Trimming cost V 4 bases and J 0 bases, with 9 bases left between them. In DNA, the CDR3 is TGTGCCAGCAGCCTAATACAGGCGAACACCGGGGAGCTGTTTTTT. This codes for CASSLIQANTGELFF.

In this sample, this clonotype turned up many times. The chain couples TRBV7-6 to TRBJ2-2; 7 bases align to TRBD1. Trimming cost V 5 bases and J 7 bases; bases outside gene matches: 7. CDR1 and CDR2 (germline): SGHVS, FNYEAQ. The CDR3 length is 14 residues. CDR3 protein: CASSRGTEYGELFF. As DNA, the CDR3 is TGTGCCAGCAGCCGAGGGACAGAATACGGGGAGCTGTTTTTT.

The table lists this clonotype with a few counts. The chain employs TRBV27 and TRBJ2-2; no definite D call. Germline values: CDR1 MNHEY, CDR2 SMNVEV (reference sequence). V dropped 2 bases and J dropped 1 base, with 11 bases sitting between them. This CDR3 comprises 16 residues. Written as DNA, the CDR3 is TGTGCCAGCAGTTTACTGATGGGCTTGAACACCGGGGAGCTGTTTTTT. As protein: CASSLLMGLNTGELFF.

This clonotype was seen at least ten times. This sequence joins TRBV11-2 and TRBJ1-1; D unresolved. CDR3 length: 14 amino acids. CDR1 SGHAT and CDR2 FQNNGV come from the germline V gene. Trimming left V 0 bases short and J 4 bases short, with 9 bases between. The CDR3 loop is CASSLEGLGTEAFF. DNA of the CDR3: TGTGCCAGCAGCTTAGAGGGTCTTGGCACTGAAGCTTTCTTT.

This clonotype showed up just a few times. The chain is built from TRBV7-9 and TRBJ2-7, with D unresolved. The CDR3 contains 15 residues. The germline CDR1 and CDR2 sequences are SEHNR and FQNEAQ (reference sequence). The V and J ends lost 0 bases and 0 bases respectively, with 9 bases between them. CDR3 coding DNA: TGTGCCAGCAGCTTAGCCTCGGTCGACTCCTACGAGCAGTACTTC. This encodes CASSLASVDSYEQYF.

This clonotype was seen ten or more times. V gene TRBV7-9 combines with J gene TRBJ2-2; D possibly uses TRBD1 or TRBD2 (7 bases each). The V end was cut by 5 bases, the J end by 1 base, with 11 bases between. CDR3 length: 15 amino acids. Germline V gene data show CDR1 as SEHNR and CDR2 as FQNEAQ (reference sequence). CDR3: CASSRGDRNTGELFF. CDR3 in DNA: TGTGCCAGCAGCCGGGGGGACAGGAACACCGGGGAGCTGTTTTTT.

This clonotype has more than one count but fewer than ten. The chain is built from TRBV5-1 and TRBJ1-5; TRBD1 matches 8 bases. This CDR3 contains 15 residues. Unmatched junction bases numbered 4, after V lost 2 bases and J lost 3 bases. Germline V gene lookup returns CDR1 SGHRS and CDR2 YFSETQ. The DNA of the CDR3 is TGCGCCAGCAGCTTTGGACAGGGCCCCAATCAGCCCCAGCATTTT. This gives the protein CASSFGQGPNQPQHF.

This clonotype was found a few times. This chain uses TRBV29-1 with TRBJ2-3; D unclear. This CDR3 has 13 amino acids. Germline CDR1 SQVTM, CDR2 ANQGSEA. V was clipped by 1 base and J by 2 bases, with 7 bases between them. The CDR3 nucleotides read TGCAGCGTTGAAGGGAGCCCCACAGATACGCAGTATTTT. The encoded protein is CSVEGSPTDTQYF.

Written as DNA, the CDR3 is TGTGCCAGCACGCCGGCGGGACAGGGGGTCTATAATTCACCCCTCCACTTT. Its translation: CASTPAGQGVYNSPLHF. The chain is built from TRBV28 and TRBJ1-6; 11 bases fit TRBD1. Trimming cost V 7 bases and J 3 bases; bases outside gene matches: 8. Germline V gene lookup returns CDR1 MDHEN and CDR2 SYDVKM. CDR3 size: 17 residues.

The table lists this clonotype with many counts. CDR3 DNA: TGTGCCAGCAGCTTAGGGGGGACAGGGAACAATGAGCAGTTCTTC. This sequence encodes CASSLGGTGNNEQFF. J is TRBJ2-1 and V is TRBV7-2, with 9 bases lining up with TRBD1. Looked up from germline, CDR1 is SGHTA and CDR2 is FQGNSA. CDR3 length: 15 residues. With 1 base clipped from V and 5 bases from J, the junction kept 3 bases outside the gene matches.

The V gene is TRBV28, the J gene TRBJ2-7; the D is unclear. Germline lookup yields CDR1 MDHEN and CDR2 SYDVKM. V lost 8 bases and J 4 bases, leaving 6 bases between the germline ends. The CDR3 length is 10 residues. In DNA, the CDR3 is TGTGCCAGCGCCGGATACGAGCAGTACTTC. It is translated as CASAGYEQYF.

The table lists this clonotype with a few counts. The chain combines TRBV27 with TRBJ1-5; D is perhaps TRBD1 (6 bases). Between the trimmed V and J ends, which lost 6 bases and 5 bases, there was a span of 20 bases. This CDR3 has 16 amino acids. Germline V gene lookup returns CDR1 MNHEY and CDR2 SMNVEV (reference sequence). This CDR3 is CASSPGPDRTYQPQHF. CDR3 nucleotides: TGTGCCAGCAGCCCAGGCCCGGACAGAACGTATCAGCCCCAGCATTTT.

This clonotype was recorded a few times. The chain joins TRBV29-1 to TRBJ2-3, with D possibly called TRBD1 or TRBD2 (5 bases each). CDR3 size: 11 residues. Looked up from germline, CDR1 is SQVTM and CDR2 is ANQGSEA. Trimming cost V 4 bases and J 15 bases, with 17 bases left between them. This chain's CDR3 is CSVGPGPRRYF. In DNA form, the CDR3 reads TGCAGCGTTGGGCCGGGACCCCGCAGATATTTT.

V usage is TRBV5-4 and J usage is TRBJ1-2, with 11 bases lining up with TRBD1. The CDR3 loop spans 15 amino acids. CDR1 is SGHNT and CDR2 is YYREEE in the germline V gene (reference sequence). V trimming: 4 bases; J trimming: 3 bases; junction bases outside the gene matches: 5. The CDR3 region has the DNA TGTGCCAGCAGCAGGGGGACAGGGGGTGACTATGGCTACACCTTC. This encodes CASSRGTGGDYGYTF.

The V call is TRBV6-2 or TRBV6-3, the J call TRBJ1-1; D is unresolved. V shed 4 bases and J shed 4 bases, with 13 bases lying between them. This CDR3 has 14 residues. CDR1 is MNHEY, CDR2 SVGEGT, per germline. This chain's CDR3 is CASSSHSPTTEAFF. CDR3 sequence (DNA): TGTGCCAGCAGTTCCCACAGTCCGACCACTGAAGCTTTCTTT.

This clonotype appeared many times. The V and J genes are TRBV7-9 and TRBJ1-3; D remains ambiguous. The ends were cut back, 5 bases at V and 0 bases at J, with 11 bases in the middle. The CDR3 sequence is 15 residues long. Germline CDR1 and CDR2: SEHNR and FQNEAQ (reference sequence). CDR3 sequence: CASSKDLSSGNTIYF. In DNA form, the CDR3 reads TGTGCCAGCAGCAAGGACCTGAGCTCTGGAAACACCATATATTTT.

This clonotype was recorded many times. The rearrangement joins TRBV27 to TRBJ2-7, with D perhaps TRBD1 or TRBD2 (5 bases each). Trimming removed 5 bases from V and 0 bases from J, with 26 bases in between. The CDR3 is 19 amino acids. Germline assignment: CDR1 MNHEY and CDR2 SMNVEV (reference sequence). In DNA form, the CDR3 reads TGTGCCAGCAGTAGCGCCCGACACTACCGGGACGGAGTCTCCTACGAGCAGTACTTC. This translates into CASSSARHYRDGVSYEQYF.

This clonotype has more than one count but fewer than ten. V and J are TRBV6-6 and TRBJ2-7; D possibly corresponds to TRBD2 (6 bases). This CDR3 has 14 amino acids. From germline, CDR1 is MNHNY and CDR2 SVGAGI (reference sequence). The V gene lost 4 bases and the J gene lost 5 bases, with 15 bases spanning the gap. Written as DNA, the CDR3 is TGTGCCAGCAGTTTCGGGGGACCGATTGACGAGCAGTACTTC. Its protein product is CASSFGGPIDEQYF.

This clonotype appeared a few times. V and J are TRBV4-3 and TRBJ2-2; the match to TRBD1 covers 7 bases. V lost 0 bases, J lost 5 bases, and 12 bases stayed unmatched. In germline, CDR1 is LGHNA, CDR2 YSLEER. The CDR3 loop spans 18 amino acids. As DNA, the CDR3 is TGCGCCAGCAGCCAAGATCGGAACAGGGGTTGGCGGACCGGGGAGCTGTTTTTT. Protein product: CASSQDRNRGWRTGELFF.

The chain uses TRBV7-2 and TRBJ2-1; D is uncertain. The CDR3 is 15 residues long. Trimming left V 0 bases short and J 7 bases short, with 13 bases between. From germline, CDR1 is SGHTA and CDR2 FQGNSA. The CDR3 DNA follows: TGTGCCAGCAGCTTAGCGTCTGTATCCGTAAATGAGCAGTTCTTC. Translation: CASSLASVSVNEQFF.

This clonotype was seen a handful of times. The rearrangement links TRBV30 to TRBJ2-7, with 13 bases fitting TRBD2. CDR1 GTSNPN and CDR2 SVGIG come from the germline V gene (reference sequence). The CDR3 extends over 16 amino acids. V lost 1 base to trimming and J lost 2 bases; unmatched junction nucleotides: 5. The CDR3 DNA reads as TGTGCCTGGAGTGGACTAGCGGGAGGCATAGCCTACGAGCAGTACTTC. It translates to CAWSGLAGGIAYEQYF.